The 10 T cell receptor beta chains reported below all come from one sample, sequenced in a study of blood T cell repertoires in COVID-19. Assay used: immunoSEQ multiplex PCR; TCRdb lists only in-frame clones, some missing. In the table there are about 430,000 clones, around nine tenths of which are singletons. The sample taken for sequencing was PBMCs or T cells enriched from blood (not recorded which). These receptors were obtained from a woman in her late teens or twenties who had been exposed to COVID-19.

The V gene is TRBV2, the J gene TRBJ2-2; D remains unclear. Per the germline V gene, CDR1 is SNHLY and CDR2 is FYNNEI. This CDR3 is 16 amino acids long. Trimming stripped 0 bases from V and 1 base from J, with 9 bases between. CDR3 loop: CASSEARSGNTGELFF. CDR3 bases: TGTGCCAGCAGTGAAGCGCGGAGTGGGAACACCGGGGAGCTGTTTTTT.

The V and J genes are TRBV14 and TRBJ1-2; D might be TRBD1 (6 bases). The CDR3 contains 13 residues. CDR1 SGHDN and CDR2 FVKESK come from the germline V gene. Between the trimmed V and J ends, which lost 3 bases and 2 bases, there was a span of 7 bases. This chain's CDR3 is CASSHGQNYGYTF. The CDR3 coding sequence is TGTGCCAGCAGCCACGGACAGAACTATGGCTACACCTTC. Variable domain in full (rest from reference TRBV14 and TRBJ1-2): EAGVTQFPSHSVIEKGQTVTLRCDPISGHDNLYWYRRVMGKEIKFLLHFVKESKQDESGMPNNRFLAERTGGTYSTLKVQPAELEDSGVYFCASSHGQNYGYTFGSGTRLTVV.

This chain joins TRBV28 and TRBJ1-2; D not resolved. Trimming removed 2 bases from V and 7 bases from J, with 14 bases in between. Per the germline V gene, CDR1 is MDHEN and CDR2 is SYDVKM. The length of the CDR3 is 14 residues. This CDR3 reads CASSLGSRESGYTF. The DNA for the CDR3 is TGTGCCAGCAGTTTAGGGTCGAGGGAGAGTGGCTACACCTTC.

The V gene is TRBV5-4, the J gene TRBJ1-5, with D tentatively TRBD1 (5 bases). The germline V gene has CDR1 SGHNT and CDR2 YYREEE (reference sequence). V lost 0 bases and J lost 2, with 9 bases in between. The CDR3 spans 15 residues. The CDR3 protein is CASSLGGLGNQPQHF. In DNA form, the CDR3 reads TGTGCCAGCAGCTTGGGGGGACTAGGCAATCAGCCCCAGCATTTT.

The chain combines TRBV3-1 (or the pseudogene TRBV3-2) with TRBJ2-1, with a possible D match to TRBD1 (9 bases). The CDR3 contains 17 residues. Looked up from germline, CDR1 is LGHDT and CDR2 is YNNKEL (reference sequence). V gave up 4 bases and J gave up 7 bases, with 23 bases separating them. This CDR3 reads CASSRKGQGTSRNEQFF. CDR3 DNA sequence: TGTGCCAGCAGCCGGAAAGGACAGGGGACTAGTCGAAATGAGCAGTTCTTC.

This clone is a singleton in its sample. V usage is TRBV28 and J usage is TRBJ2-5; D is possibly TRBD1 (5 bases). V was cut by 5 bases and J by 5 bases, with 12 bases left in between. The length of the CDR3 is 13 residues. Per germline, CDR1 MDHEN and CDR2 SYDVKM. For the CDR3, the DNA is TGTGCCAGCAGTCGGACACTCGGGGAGACCCAGTACTTC. Encoded protein: CASSRTLGETQYF.

This clone has more than one count but fewer than ten. V and J are TRBV7-3 and TRBJ1-4; 9 nucleotides agree with TRBD1. Germline-derived CDR1 and CDR2 are SGHTA and FQGTGA. The CDR3 extends over 13 amino acids. J lost 8 bases, V lost 3 bases, and 1 base had no gene match. The CDR3 DNA reads TGTGCCAGCAGCTTGGGACAGGGCGAAAAACTGTTTTTT. Encoded protein: CASSLGQGEKLFF.

The chain is built from TRBV24-1 and TRBJ2-1, with 8 bases fitting TRBD2. This CDR3 is built from 16 residues. Trimming at V came to 4 bases and at J to 2 bases, leaving 6 bases not matched to a gene. Germline CDR1 KGHDR, CDR2 SFDVKD. The CDR3, as DNA: TGTGCCACCAGTGAACCGGGACTAGGTCCCTACAATGAGCAGTTCTTC. This gives the protein CATSEPGLGPYNEQFF.

The chain uses TRBV4-2 and TRBJ2-3, with D hard to call. V lost 4 bases and J 4 bases, leaving 9 bases between the germline ends. This CDR3 has 13 amino acids. Germline V gene lookup returns CDR1 LGHNA and CDR2 YNFKEQ. In DNA, the CDR3 is TGTGCCAGCAGCCGAGAAGCGCCAGATACGCAGTATTTT. Encoded protein: CASSREAPDTQYF.

This clone was detected once. The V call is TRBV19, the J call TRBJ1-5, with D possibly being TRBD1 (5 bases). V was trimmed by 2 bases and J by 2 bases, leaving 10 bases between them. Germline values: CDR1 LNHDA, CDR2 SQIVND (reference sequence). The CDR3 length is 15 residues. The CDR3 DNA follows: TGTGCCAGTAGTATATATAGCAGGGGCAATCAGCCCCAGCATTTT. This translates into CASSIYSRGNQPQHF.